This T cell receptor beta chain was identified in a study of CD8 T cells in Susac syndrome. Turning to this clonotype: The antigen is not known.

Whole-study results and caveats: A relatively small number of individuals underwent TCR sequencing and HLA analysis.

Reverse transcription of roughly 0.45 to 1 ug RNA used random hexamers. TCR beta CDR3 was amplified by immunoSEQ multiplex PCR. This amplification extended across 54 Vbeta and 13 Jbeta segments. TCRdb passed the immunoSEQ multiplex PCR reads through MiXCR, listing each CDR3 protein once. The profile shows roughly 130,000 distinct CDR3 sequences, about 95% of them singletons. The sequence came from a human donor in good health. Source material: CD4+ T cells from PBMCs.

The CDR3 DNA reads as TGTGCCAGCAGTGAAATTCCCGGGTTCGGCGGGGAGCTGTTTTTT. It yields the protein CASSEIPGFGGELFF. The rearrangement joins TRBV2 to TRBJ2-2, with D unresolved. The CDR3 runs 15 residues. Trimming pared 2 bases from V and 7 bases from J, leaving 14 bases between. CDR1 SNHLY and CDR2 FYNNEI come from the germline V gene.